What follows are 18 T cell receptor beta chains derived from one specimen sequenced in a study of cytomegalovirus exposure and HLA in healthy donors. 13 Jbeta primers and 60 Vbeta primers were used for the PCR. Sequencing was performed with immunoSEQ multiplex PCR; in TCRdb, only in-frame clones are kept and a portion is missing. The sample holds just over 60,000 clones, around 87% seen once. The sample consisted of PBMCs. The source is a man between 18 and 35 years old in good health and CMV-seronegative.

There are a few counts of this clone. The rearrangement joins TRBV19 to TRBJ1-2; the D is unclear. The germline V gene has CDR1 LNHDA and CDR2 SQIVND (reference sequence). Deletions cut 1 base from V and 8 bases from J, with 8 bases between. The CDR3 runs to 12 residues. The CDR3 DNA reads TGTGCCAGTAGTATAGCTGCCCGGGGCTACACCTTC. As protein: CASSIAARGYTF.

This chain joins TRBV14 and TRBJ2-5; 7 bases match TRBD2. CDR1 and CDR2 from the germline V gene are SGHDN and FVKESK. The CDR3 loop spans 13 amino acids. V lost 1 base, J lost 9 bases, and 5 bases stayed unmatched. CDR3 nucleotides: TGTGCCAGCAGCCAAGTATTGGCGGGGGCCCAGTACTTC. As protein: CASSQVLAGAQYF.

V and J are TRBV27 and TRBJ2-2; D gene uncertain. Deletions cut 4 bases from V and 0 bases from J, with 3 bases between. The length of the CDR3 is 13 residues. Looked up from germline, CDR1 is MNHEY and CDR2 is SMNVEV (reference sequence). The CDR3 sequence is CASSSANTGELFF. The CDR3 DNA follows: TGTGCCAGCAGTTCAGCGAACACCGGGGAGCTGTTTTTT.

A note on this clone: Germline and junction disagree at one end, which may indicate a read error. CDR3 residues: CASSSGTGVLEQFF. In nucleotides, the CDR3 is TGTGCTAGCAGTTCCGGGACAGGGGTACTTGAGCAGTTCTTC. The chain carries TRBV7-7 and TRBJ2-1, with 10 nucleotides matching TRBD1. The CDR3 extends over 14 amino acids. The germline V gene encodes CDR1 SSHAT and CDR2 FNYEAQ (reference sequence).

This chain connects TRBV6-1 to TRBJ2-1; TRBD2 aligns across 10 bases. Germline V CDR1 and CDR2: MNHNS, SASEGT. Unmatched junction bases numbered 10, after V lost 6 bases and J lost 8 bases. The CDR3 sequence is 15 residues long. The CDR3 sequence: CASRQIAGGSHEQFF. CDR3 nucleotide sequence: TGTGCCAGCAGACAGATAGCGGGGGGTTCCCATGAGCAGTTCTTC.

The chain links TRBV5-6 to TRBJ2-7; maybe TRBD1 (6 bases). Germline V gene data show CDR1 as SGHDT and CDR2 as YYEEEE. The CDR3 is 14 amino acids. V was trimmed by 4 bases and J by 6 bases, leaving 17 bases between them. The CDR3 region is CASSSLRTVREQYF. The DNA for the CDR3 is TGTGCCAGCAGCAGCCTAAGGACAGTCCGCGAGCAGTACTTC.

By frequency in the sample, this clone is medium-sized. CDR3 residues: CASSQEETGFTEAFF. In DNA form, the CDR3 reads TGTGCCAGCAGCCAAGAAGAGACAGGGTTCACTGAAGCTTTCTTT. The J gene is TRBJ1-1, the V gene TRBV14, with TRBD1 identical over 7 bases. Germline V gives CDR1 SGHDN, CDR2 FVKESK. Unmatched junction bases numbered 5, after V lost 0 bases and J lost 4 bases. CDR3 length: 15 residues.

The genes are TRBV7-2 and TRBJ1-4; D is uncertain. Germline V gene data show CDR1 as SGHTA and CDR2 as FQGNSA. With 5 bases removed from V and 7 bases from J, the gap between germline ends came to 14 bases. This CDR3 has 14 amino acids. CDR3 sequence reads: CASSPTQTSEKLFF. DNA for the CDR3: TGTGCCAGCAGCCCCACTCAGACAAGTGAAAAACTGTTTTTT. Full variable domain (rest looked up from reference TRBV7-2 and TRBJ1-4): GAGVSQSPSNKVTEKGKDVELRCDPISGHTALYWYRQSLGQGLEFLIYFQGNSAPDKSGLPSDRFSAERTGGSVSTLTIQRTQQEDSAVYLCASSPTQTSEKLFFGSGTQLSVL.

The chain joins TRBV30 to TRBJ1-5; D is ambiguous. CDR1 GTSNPN and CDR2 SVGIG come from the germline V gene (reference sequence). V was trimmed by 0 bases and J by 2 bases, leaving 11 bases between them. This CDR3 comprises 15 residues. DNA for the CDR3: TGTGCCTGGAGTGTGGGAGGGATGGGCAATCAGCCCCAGCATTTT. Translated, it gives CAWSVGGMGNQPQHF. Full variable domain (missing parts from reference TRBV30 and TRBJ1-5): SQTIHQWPATLVQPVGSPLSLECTVEGTSNPNLYWYRQAAGRGLQLLFYSVGIGQISSEVPQNLSASRPQDRQFILSSKKLLLSDSGFYLCAWSVGGMGNQPQHFGDGTRLSIL.

This sequence joins TRBV6-5 and TRBJ2-5, with 8 bases identical to TRBD1. The ends lost 2 bases at V and 5 bases at J; junction bases unmatched: 7. CDR1 is MNHEY and CDR2 is SVGAGI in the germline V gene. The CDR3 loop spans 15 amino acids. The CDR3 loop is CASSYMAGGSETQYF. CDR3 coding DNA: TGTGCCAGCAGTTACATGGCAGGGGGCTCGGAGACCCAGTACTTC.

CDR3 coding DNA: TGTGCCAGCAGTGCCTGGGGACAGACTAATGAAAAACTGTTTTTT. Translation gives CASSAWGQTNEKLFF. The chain recombines TRBV27 with TRBJ1-4, with 7 bases fitting TRBD1. There are 15 residues in the CDR3. In germline, CDR1 is MNHEY, CDR2 SMNVEV (reference sequence). The ends lost 5 bases at V and 2 bases at J; junction bases unmatched: 5.

J is TRBJ2-1 and V is TRBV27; D gene uncertain. V lost 0 bases and J lost 9, with 9 bases in between. This CDR3 spans 13 amino acids. From germline, CDR1 is MNHEY and CDR2 SMNVEV (reference sequence). In DNA form, the CDR3 reads TGTGCCAGCAGTTTATCCCCGAGCCTTGAGCAGTTCTTC. Its translation is CASSLSPSLEQFF.

This chain uses TRBV5-1 with TRBJ2-7; 12 bases line up with TRBD1. The germline CDR1 and CDR2 sequences are SGHRS and YFSETQ. After removal of 2 bases from V and 6 bases from J, the junction contained 6 bases not matched to a gene. The CDR3 is 15 residues long. The CDR3 nucleotides are TGCGCCAGCAGCTTACGGGACAGGGGGCAGAGCGAGCAGTACTTC. It is translated as CASSLRDRGQSEQYF.

This clone occurred once. The chain links TRBV5-4 to TRBJ2-7; D perhaps matches TRBD2 (6 bases). CDR3 length equals 13 residues. V was shortened by 0 bases and J by 6 bases, with 10 bases between the two germline ends. Germline V gene sequence: CDR1 SGHNT, CDR2 YYREEE (reference sequence). The CDR3 protein is CASSLAQGGEQYF. DNA for the CDR3: TGTGCCAGCAGCTTGGCGCAGGGAGGCGAGCAGTACTTC. The complete variable domain, with remaining parts taken from reference TRBV5-4 and TRBJ2-7, reads ETGVTQSPTHLIKTRGQQVTLRCSSQSGHNTVSWYQQALGQGPQFIFQYYREEENGRGNFPPRFSGLQFPNYSSELNVNALELDDSALYLCASSLAQGGEQYFGPGTRLTVT.

Only one count was recorded for this clone. V is TRBV28 and J is TRBJ2-2; a weak D match, TRBD1 (5 bases). V lost 5 bases and J lost 6, with 10 bases in between. The CDR3 consists of 13 residues. The germline gives CDR1 MDHEN, CDR2 SYDVKM. Here the CDR3 reads CASSPLGPGELFF. CDR3 in DNA: TGTGCCAGCAGTCCCCTGGGGCCCGGGGAGCTGTTTTTT. The entire variable domain, with the rest obtained from reference TRBV28 and TRBJ2-2, is as follows: DVKVTQSSRYLVKRTGEKVFLECVQDMDHENMFWYRQDPGLGLRLIYFSYDVKMKEKGDIPEGYSVSREKKERFSLILESASTNQTSMYLCASSPLGPGELFFGEGSRLTVL.

This clone has just one count. The V call is TRBV6-5, the J call TRBJ2-1; 7 nucleotides line up with TRBD1. The germline V gene encodes CDR1 MNHEY and CDR2 SVGAGI. There are 15 residues in the CDR3. The ends lost 0 bases at V and 8 bases at J; junction bases unmatched: 7. The CDR3 nucleotides read TGTGCCAGCAGTTACTCGACAGGGACCCCCTATGAGCAGTTCTTC. It is translated as CASSYSTGTPYEQFF.

The chain joins TRBV14 to TRBJ2-1; 7 nucleotides agree with TRBD2. This CDR3 is 17 amino acids long. From germline, CDR1 is SGHDN and CDR2 FVKESK. V lost 1 base and J lost 8; bases outside the gene matches: 14. The CDR3 bases are TGTGCCAGCAGCCAAGTCTTTGGGACTAACTTTGGCGATGAGCAGTTCTTC. It is translated as CASSQVFGTNFGDEQFF.

The J gene is TRBJ2-2, the V gene TRBV2; 8 bases line up with TRBD1. The V segment lost 5 bases and the J segment 6 bases; nucleotides outside the gene matches: 8. Germline CDR1 is SNHLY and CDR2 is FYNNEI. The CDR3 sequence is 15 residues long. The CDR3 loop reads CASSLGQGAAGELFF. DNA of the CDR3: TGTGCCAGCAGTCTAGGACAGGGAGCAGCCGGGGAGCTGTTTTTT.